A single sample is the source of the 6 T cell receptor beta chains below, sequenced in a study of shared clonotypes between healthy human individuals. Assay used: immunoSEQ multiplex PCR; TCRdb lists only in-frame clones, some missing. The sample consists of roughly 2 million clones, around 95% of them appearing once. Material for sequencing was naive CD4+ T cells sorted from blood. Subset noted: CD45RA+ positively selected. The receptors were sampled from a man aged 18 to 30 in good health.

The chain recombines TRBV5-4 with TRBJ2-5; D unclear. Germline V gene data show CDR1 as SGHNT and CDR2 as YYREEE (reference sequence). There are 13 residues in the CDR3. The V end was cut by 2 bases, the J end by 1 base, with 6 bases between. CDR3 amino acids: CASSFATQETQYF. In nucleotides, the CDR3 is TGTGCCAGCAGCTTCGCGACCCAAGAGACCCAGTACTTC.

The rearrangement links TRBV6-5 to TRBJ1-1; D may be TRBD1 (5 bases). The CDR3 has 13 residues. The germline V gene encodes CDR1 MNHEY and CDR2 SVGAGI. The ends were cut back, 0 bases at V and 6 bases at J, with 8 bases in the middle. The CDR3 nucleotides read TGTGCCAGCAGTTACTCGACGGGACCTGAAGCTTTCTTT. Translated, it gives CASSYSTGPEAFF.

Turning to this clone: Other nucleotide sequences in the sample specify the same CDR3. The chain employs TRBV11-2 and TRBJ2-7; D is undetermined. The CDR3 consists of 12 residues. Germline CDR1 SGHAT, CDR2 FQNNGV. Trimming shortened V by 5 bases and J by 2 bases, and 7 bases separated the two germline ends. CDR3 DNA sequence: TGTGCCAGCAGCCCCTGGGCCTACGAGCAGTACTTC. Translated, it gives CASSPWAYEQYF. Supplemented by reference TRBV11-2 and TRBJ2-7, the full variable domain reads EAGVAQSPRYKIIEKRQSVAFWCNPISGHATLYWYQQILGQGPKLLIQFQNNGVVDDSQLPKDRFSAERLKGVDSTLKIQPAKLEDSAVYLCASSPWAYEQYFGPGTRLTVT.

The rearrangement links TRBV28 to TRBJ2-1, with 7 bases lining up with TRBD1. V was clipped by 6 bases and J by 3 bases; unmatched bases: 5. Germline CDR1 is MDHEN and CDR2 is SYDVKM. The length of the CDR3 is 14 residues. In DNA, the CDR3 is TGTGCCAGCAGGCCCCGGGACAGCTACAATGAGCAGTTCTTC. Translated, it gives CASRPRDSYNEQFF.

The rearrangement joins TRBV19 to TRBJ1-5, with D possibly matching TRBD1 (5 bases). The germline V gene has CDR1 LNHDA and CDR2 SQIVND (reference sequence). Deletions cut 7 bases from V and 7 bases from J, with 14 bases between. This CDR3 comprises 13 residues. The DNA for the CDR3 is TGTGCCAGTACCCCTTCGGGGGAACAGCCCCAGCATTTT. As protein: CASTPSGEQPQHF.

V usage is TRBV25-1 and J usage is TRBJ2-2, with D hard to call. The CDR3 consists of 15 residues. V was shortened by 1 base and J by 3 bases, with 9 bases between the two germline ends. Germline V gene data show CDR1 as MGHDK and CDR2 as SYGVNS. The CDR3 sequence: CASSELNGDTGELFF. The CDR3 DNA reads as TGTGCCAGCAGTGAATTAAACGGTGACACCGGGGAGCTGTTTTTT.